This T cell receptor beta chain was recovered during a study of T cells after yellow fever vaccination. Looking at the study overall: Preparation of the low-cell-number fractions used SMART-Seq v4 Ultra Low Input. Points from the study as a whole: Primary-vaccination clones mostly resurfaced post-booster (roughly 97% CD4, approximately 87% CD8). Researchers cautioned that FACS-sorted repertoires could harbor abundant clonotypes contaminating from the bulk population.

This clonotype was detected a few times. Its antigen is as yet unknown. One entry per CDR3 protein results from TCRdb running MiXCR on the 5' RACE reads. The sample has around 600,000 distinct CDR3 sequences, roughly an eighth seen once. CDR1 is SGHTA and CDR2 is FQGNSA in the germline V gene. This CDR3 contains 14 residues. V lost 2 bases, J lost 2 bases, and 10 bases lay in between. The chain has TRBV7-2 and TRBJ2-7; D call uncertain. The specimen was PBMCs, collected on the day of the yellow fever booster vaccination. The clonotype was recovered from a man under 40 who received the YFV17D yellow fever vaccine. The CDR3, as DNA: TGTGCCAGCAGCTTAAGGCCTTCGGCCTACGAGCAGTACTTC. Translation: CASSLRPSAYEQYF.